This T cell receptor (beta chain) was recorded in a study of blood T cell repertoires in COVID-19. Across the study: Sites across the United States, Italy and Spain contributed samples from acute and convalescent COVID-19. Sources were T cells, B-cell-depleted T cells, or PBMCs; the material itself was cDNA or gDNA.

Original data processing: By means of reference gene primer amplification, nucleated cell counts were estimated. Using immunoSEQ multiplex PCR, the repertoire was profiled, and TCRdb retains in-frame clones only, with some absent. Clone size and V and J calls were adopted from that table, with D and trimming inferred from the DNA. The sample lists over 40,000 clones, nearly 85% occurring once. V dropped 6 bases and J dropped 0 bases, with 8 bases sitting between them. This CDR3 comprises 13 residues. Germline V gives CDR1 LNHDA, CDR2 SQIVND (reference sequence). This TCR was sampled from a man aged 40-55 years with acute or convalescent COVID-19. This sequence joins TRBV19 and TRBJ2-5; tentatively, D is TRBD2 (6 bases). The sample consisted of peripheral blood. The CDR3 spells CASSRGYQETQYF. CDR3 sequence (DNA): TGTGCCAGTAGCCGGGGGTACCAAGAGACCCAGTACTTC.